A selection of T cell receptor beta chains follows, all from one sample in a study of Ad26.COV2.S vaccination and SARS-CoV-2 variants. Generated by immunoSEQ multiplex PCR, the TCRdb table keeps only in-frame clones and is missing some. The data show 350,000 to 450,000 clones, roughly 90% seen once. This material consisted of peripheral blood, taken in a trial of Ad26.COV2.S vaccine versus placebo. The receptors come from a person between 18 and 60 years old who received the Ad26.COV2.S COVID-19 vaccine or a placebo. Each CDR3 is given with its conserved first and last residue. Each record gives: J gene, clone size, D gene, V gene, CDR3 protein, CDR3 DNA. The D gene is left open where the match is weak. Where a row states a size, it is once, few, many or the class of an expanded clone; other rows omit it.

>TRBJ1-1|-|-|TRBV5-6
CASSLNIYRTPVTEAFF
TGTGCCAGCAGCTTGAACATATATAGGACACCGGTCACTGAAGCTTTCTTT
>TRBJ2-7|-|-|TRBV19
CASSSGTRGEQYF
TGTGCCAGTAGTTCAGGGACCCGAGGGGAGCAGTACTTC
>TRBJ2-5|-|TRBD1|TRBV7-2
CASNSGQGGFETQYF
TGTGCCAGCAACTCCGGACAGGGCGGATTTGAGACCCAGTACTTC
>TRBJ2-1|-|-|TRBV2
CASTSRGSYNEQFF
TGTGCCAGCACGAGCAGAGGGTCCTACAATGAGCAGTTCTTC
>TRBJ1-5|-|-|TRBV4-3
CASSQDLGYQPQHF
TGCGCCAGCAGCCAAGATCTGGGTTATCAGCCCCAGCATTTT
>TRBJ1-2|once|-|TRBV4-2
CASSPEGRLNYGYTF
TGTGCCAGCAGCCCAGAAGGACGGTTAAACTATGGCTACACCTTC
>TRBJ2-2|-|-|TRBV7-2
CASSLSPGVTGELFF
TGTGCCAGCAGCTTATCCCCAGGGGTCACCGGGGAGCTGTTTTTT
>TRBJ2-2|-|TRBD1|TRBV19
CATTGDAGELFF
TGTGCCACGACAGGGGACGCCGGGGAGCTGTTTTTT
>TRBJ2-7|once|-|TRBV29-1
CSVASLTYSSGFFYEQYF
TGCAGCGTGGCGTCACTTACTTACTCCAGCGGGTTTTTCTACGAGCAGTACTTC
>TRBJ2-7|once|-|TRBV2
CASSYREPYEQYF
TGTGCCAGCAGCTACAGAGAACCCTACGAGCAGTACTTC
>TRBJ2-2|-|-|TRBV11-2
CASSERTTNTGELFF
TGTGCCAGCAGCGAGCGGACTACTAACACCGGGGAGCTGTTTTTT